The present T cell receptor (beta chain) was sequenced within a study of beta chain features in type 1 diabetes. General study points: High TCR expression in some cells could lead to their over-representation in cDNA sequencing.

Worth noting for this clone: Its antigen is unidentified.

The germline V and J ends were trimmed by 1 base and 4 bases, with 8 bases remaining between them. The V gene's germline CDR1 is SGHAT and CDR2 FQNNGV. This CDR3 has 13 residues. Every sorted population was more than 95% pure. Sequencing targeted expressed TCRB transcripts, as all isolated RNA had been reverse transcribed. Here immunoSEQ multiplex PCR was the method, and the copy in TCRdb shows in-frame clones only, minus some. There are roughly 240,000 clones in the sample; roughly an eighth occur only once, and 0.025% to 0.03% lies in the top ten. The chain uses TRBV11-2 and TRBJ2-7; no clear D gene. Sample: naive CD4+ T cells from blood. This clonotype was sampled from a woman in her thirties or forties in good health. The chain's CDR3 is CASSLVPRYEQYF. CDR3 sequence (DNA): TGTGCCAGCAGCTTAGTCCCCAGATACGAGCAGTACTTC. The entire variable domain, with the rest obtained from reference TRBV11-2 and TRBJ2-7, is as follows: EAGVAQSPRYKIIEKRQSVAFWCNPISGHATLYWYQQILGQGPKLLIQFQNNGVVDDSQLPKDRFSAERLKGVDSTLKIQPAKLEDSAVYLCASSLVPRYEQYFGPGTRLTVT.